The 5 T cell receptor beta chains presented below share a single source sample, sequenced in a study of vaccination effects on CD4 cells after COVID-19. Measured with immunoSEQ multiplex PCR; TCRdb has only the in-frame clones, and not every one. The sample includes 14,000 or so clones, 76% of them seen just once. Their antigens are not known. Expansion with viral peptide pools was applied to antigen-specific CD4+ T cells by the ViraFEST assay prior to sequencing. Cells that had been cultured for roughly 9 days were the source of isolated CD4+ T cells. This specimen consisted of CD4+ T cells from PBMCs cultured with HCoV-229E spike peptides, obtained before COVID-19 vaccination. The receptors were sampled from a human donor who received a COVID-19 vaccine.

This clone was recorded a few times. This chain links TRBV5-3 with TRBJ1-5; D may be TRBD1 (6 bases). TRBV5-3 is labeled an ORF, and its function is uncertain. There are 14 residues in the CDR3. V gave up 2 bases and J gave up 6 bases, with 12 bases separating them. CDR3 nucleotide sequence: TGTGCCAGAAGCTTTAGCAGGGGATGTCAGCCCCAGCATTTT. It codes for CARSFSRGCQPQHF.

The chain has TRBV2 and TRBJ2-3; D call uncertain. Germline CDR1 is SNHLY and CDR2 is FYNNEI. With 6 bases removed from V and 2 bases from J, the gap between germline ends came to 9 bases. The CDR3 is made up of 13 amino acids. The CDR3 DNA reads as TGTGCCAGCAGGCTAAGGGTCACAGATACGCAGTATTTT. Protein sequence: CASRLRVTDTQYF.

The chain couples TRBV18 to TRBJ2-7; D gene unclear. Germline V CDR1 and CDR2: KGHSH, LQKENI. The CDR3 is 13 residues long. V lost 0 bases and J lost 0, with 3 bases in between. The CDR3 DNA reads TGTGCCAGCTCACCACCCAGCTCCTACGAGCAGTACTTC. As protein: CASSPPSSYEQYF.

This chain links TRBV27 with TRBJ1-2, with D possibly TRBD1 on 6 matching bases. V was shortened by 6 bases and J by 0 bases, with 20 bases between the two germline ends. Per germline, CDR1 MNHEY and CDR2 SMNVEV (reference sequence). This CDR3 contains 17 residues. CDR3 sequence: CASRSTWGQGTNYGYTF. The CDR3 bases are TGTGCCAGCAGATCTACATGGGGCCAGGGGACTAACTATGGCTACACCTTC.

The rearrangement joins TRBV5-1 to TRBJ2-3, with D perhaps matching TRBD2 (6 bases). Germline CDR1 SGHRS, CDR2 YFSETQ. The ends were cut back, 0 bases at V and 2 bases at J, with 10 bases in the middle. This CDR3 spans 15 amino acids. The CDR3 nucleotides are TGCGCCAGCAGCTTGGATGGGGGGTTCACAGATACGCAGTATTTT. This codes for CASSLDGGFTDTQYF. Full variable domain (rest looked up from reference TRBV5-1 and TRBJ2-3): KAGVTQTPRYLIKTRGQQVTLSCSPISGHRSVSWYQQTPGQGLQFLFEYFSETQRNKGNFPGRFSGRQFSNSRSEMNVSTLELGDSALYLCASSLDGGFTDTQYFGPGTRLTVL.